The clone carrying this T cell receptor beta chain was counted a single time. The sample comes from a study of shared clonotypes between healthy human individuals. Germline loops: CDR1 PRHDT, CDR2 FYEKMQ (reference sequence). This CDR3 comprises 16 residues. V was cut by 3 bases and J by 0 bases, with 14 bases left in between. Sequenced by immunoSEQ multiplex PCR; TCRdb stores in-frame clones only, minus some. In the table there are 2,100,000 or so clones, more than 90% of which are singletons. The V and J genes are TRBV13 and TRBJ1-2; D uncertain. What was sequenced was naive CD4+ T cells sorted from blood. Subset noted: CD45RA+ positively selected. The TCR comes from a man between 18 and 29 years old in good health. The CDR3 region is CASSLLGTMANYGYTF. The CDR3 DNA reads TGTGCCAGCAGCTTGTTGGGTACCATGGCTAACTATGGCTACACCTTC.